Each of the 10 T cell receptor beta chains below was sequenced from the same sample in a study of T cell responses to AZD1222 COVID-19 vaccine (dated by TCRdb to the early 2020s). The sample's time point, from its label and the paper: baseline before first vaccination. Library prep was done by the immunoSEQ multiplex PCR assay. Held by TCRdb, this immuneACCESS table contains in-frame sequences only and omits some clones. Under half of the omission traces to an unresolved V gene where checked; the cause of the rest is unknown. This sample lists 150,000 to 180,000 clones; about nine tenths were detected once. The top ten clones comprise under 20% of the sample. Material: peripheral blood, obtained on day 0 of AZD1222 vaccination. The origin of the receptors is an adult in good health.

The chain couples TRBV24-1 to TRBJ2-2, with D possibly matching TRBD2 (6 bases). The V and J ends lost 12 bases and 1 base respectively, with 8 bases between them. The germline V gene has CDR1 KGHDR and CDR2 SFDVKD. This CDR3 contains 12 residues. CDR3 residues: CAAGRNTGELFF. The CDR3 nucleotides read TGTGCCGCGGGACGGAACACCGGGGAGCTGTTTTTT.

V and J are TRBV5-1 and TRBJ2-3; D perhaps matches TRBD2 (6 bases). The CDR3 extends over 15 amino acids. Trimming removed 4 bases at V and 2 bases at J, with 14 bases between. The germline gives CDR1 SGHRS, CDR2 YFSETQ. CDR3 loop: CASSPRRENTDTQYF. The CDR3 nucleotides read TGCGCCAGCAGCCCCCGGCGGGAAAACACAGATACGCAGTATTTT.

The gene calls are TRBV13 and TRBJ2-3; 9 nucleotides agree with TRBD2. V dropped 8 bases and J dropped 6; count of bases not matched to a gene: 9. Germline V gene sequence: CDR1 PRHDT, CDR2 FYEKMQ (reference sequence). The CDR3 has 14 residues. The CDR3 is CASVLIAGVDTQYF. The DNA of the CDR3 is TGTGCCAGCGTTTTAATAGCGGGAGTGGATACGCAGTATTTT.

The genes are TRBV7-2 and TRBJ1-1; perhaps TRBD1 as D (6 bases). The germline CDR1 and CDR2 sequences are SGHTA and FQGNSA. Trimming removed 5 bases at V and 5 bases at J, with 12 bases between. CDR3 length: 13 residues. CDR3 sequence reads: CASSPQGRTEAFF. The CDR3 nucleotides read TGTGCCAGCAGCCCCCAGGGGCGAACTGAAGCTTTCTTT.

The CDR3: CASSGRFNTDTQYF. The DNA for the CDR3 is TGTGCCAGTAGCGGCAGGTTCAACACAGATACGCAGTATTTT. V usage is TRBV19 and J usage is TRBJ2-3; no clear D. The germline V gene encodes CDR1 LNHDA and CDR2 SQIVND (reference sequence). The CDR3 loop spans 14 amino acids. Trimming left V 6 bases short and J 2 bases short, with 12 bases between.

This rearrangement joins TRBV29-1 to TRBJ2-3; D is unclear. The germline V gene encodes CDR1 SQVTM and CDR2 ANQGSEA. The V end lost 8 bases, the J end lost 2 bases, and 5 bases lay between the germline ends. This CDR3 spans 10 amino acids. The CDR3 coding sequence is TGCAGCACAGACACAGATACGCAGTATTTT. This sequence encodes CSTDTDTQYF.

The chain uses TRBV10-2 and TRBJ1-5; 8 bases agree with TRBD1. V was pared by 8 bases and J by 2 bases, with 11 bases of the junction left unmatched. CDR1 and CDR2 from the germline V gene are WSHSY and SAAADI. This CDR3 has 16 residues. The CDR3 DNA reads TGCGCCAGCGCGGAAGGACAGGGAGGCGGCAATCAGCCCCAGCATTTT. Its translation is CASAEGQGGGNQPQHF.

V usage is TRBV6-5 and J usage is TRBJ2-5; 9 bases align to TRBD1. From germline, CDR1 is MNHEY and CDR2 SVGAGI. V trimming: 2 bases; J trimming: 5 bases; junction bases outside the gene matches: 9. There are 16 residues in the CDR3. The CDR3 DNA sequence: TGTGCCAGCAGTTACCGGGACAGGGCCCCGCGGGAGACCCAGTACTTC. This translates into CASSYRDRAPRETQYF.

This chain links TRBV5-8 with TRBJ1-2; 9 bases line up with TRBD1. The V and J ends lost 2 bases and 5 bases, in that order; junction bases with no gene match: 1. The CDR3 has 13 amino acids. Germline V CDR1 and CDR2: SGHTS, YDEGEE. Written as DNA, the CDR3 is TGTGCCAGCAGCTTACAGGGGGCTTATGGCTACACCTTC. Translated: CASSLQGAYGYTF.

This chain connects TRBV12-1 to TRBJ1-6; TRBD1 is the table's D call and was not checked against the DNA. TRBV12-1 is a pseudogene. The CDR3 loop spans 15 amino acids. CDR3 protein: CASSSGTGANSPLHF. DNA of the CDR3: TGTGCCAGCAGCTCCGGGACAGGGGCTAATTCACCCCTCCACTTT.